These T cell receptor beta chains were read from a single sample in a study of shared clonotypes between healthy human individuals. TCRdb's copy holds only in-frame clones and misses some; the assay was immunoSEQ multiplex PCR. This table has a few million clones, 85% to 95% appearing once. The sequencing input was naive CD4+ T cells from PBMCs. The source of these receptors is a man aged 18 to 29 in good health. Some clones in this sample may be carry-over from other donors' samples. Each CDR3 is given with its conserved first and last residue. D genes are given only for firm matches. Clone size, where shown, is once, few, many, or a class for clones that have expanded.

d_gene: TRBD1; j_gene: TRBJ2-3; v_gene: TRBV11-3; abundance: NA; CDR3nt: TGTGCCAGCAGCTACGGGACAGCCAGCACAGATACGCAGTATTTT; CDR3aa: CASSYGTASTDTQYF
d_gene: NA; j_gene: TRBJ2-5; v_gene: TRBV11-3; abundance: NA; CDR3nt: TGTGCCAGCAGCCCGAGGACGGGAATGAAGACCCAGTACTTC; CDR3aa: CASSPRTGMKTQYF
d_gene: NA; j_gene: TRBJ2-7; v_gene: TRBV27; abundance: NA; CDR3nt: TGTGCCAGCAGTTCGAAGCGGCGGGGCCTTTACGAGCAGTACTTC; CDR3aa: CASSSKRRGLYEQYF
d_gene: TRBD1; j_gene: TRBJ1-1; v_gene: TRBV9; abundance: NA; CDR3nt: TGTGCCAGCAGCGTAGTAGAGACAGGGGGCGAAGCTTTCTTT; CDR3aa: CASSVVETGGEAFF
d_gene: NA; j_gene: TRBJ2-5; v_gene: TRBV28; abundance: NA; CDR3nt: TGTGCCAGCAGAAAGGGCCGGAGAGAGACCCAGTACTTC; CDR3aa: CASRKGRRETQYF
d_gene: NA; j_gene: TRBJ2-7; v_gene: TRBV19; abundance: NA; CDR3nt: TGTGCCAGCCGCGACAGGACAACCTACGAGCAGTACTTC; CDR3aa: CASRDRTTYEQYF
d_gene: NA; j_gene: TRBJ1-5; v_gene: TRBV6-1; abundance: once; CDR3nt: TGTGCTGTCTCCGCAGGCGTACTGCTGGGTCAGCCCCAGCATTTT; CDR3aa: CAVSAGVLLGQPQHF
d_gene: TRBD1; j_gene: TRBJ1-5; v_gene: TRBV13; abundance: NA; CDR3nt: TGTGCCAGCGTAGGCACACCTACAGGGGGTAATCAGCCCCAGCATTTT; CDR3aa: CASVGTPTGGNQPQHF
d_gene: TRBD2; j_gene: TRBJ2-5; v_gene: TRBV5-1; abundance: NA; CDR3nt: TGCGCCAGCAGCTTGGGAGGGACTAGCGGGAAAGAGACCCAGTACTTC; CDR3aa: CASSLGGTSGKETQYF
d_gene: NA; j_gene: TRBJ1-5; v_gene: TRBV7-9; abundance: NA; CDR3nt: TGTGCCAGCAGTCCCTTGGGAGGGAGAAGAGTGGATCAGCCCCAGCATTTT; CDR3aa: CASSPLGGRRVDQPQHF
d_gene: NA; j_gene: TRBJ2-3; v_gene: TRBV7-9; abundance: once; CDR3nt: TGTGCCAGCAGCTTAGCGACGGTTTCTAGCACAGATACGCAGTATTTT; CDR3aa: CASSLATVSSTDTQYF
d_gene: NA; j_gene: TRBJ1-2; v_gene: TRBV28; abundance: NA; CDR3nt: TGTGCCAGCAGTCTGACAAAACCCGCCGTGAGTGGCTACACCTTC; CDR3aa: CASSLTKPAVSGYTF
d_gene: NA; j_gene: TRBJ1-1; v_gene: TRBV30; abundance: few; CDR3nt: TGTGCCTGGAGTGTAGGGTCGAACACTGAAGCTTTCTTT; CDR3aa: CAWSVGSNTEAFF
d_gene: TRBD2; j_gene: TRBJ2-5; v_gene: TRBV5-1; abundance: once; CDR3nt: TGCGCCAGCAGGTGGGGACTAGCGGGAGACTACGGCGGGGAGACCCAGTACTTC; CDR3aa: CASRWGLAGDYGGETQYF
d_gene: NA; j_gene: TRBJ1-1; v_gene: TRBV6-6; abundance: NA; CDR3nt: TGTGCCAGCAGTTACTTCGCAGAAAACACTGAAGCTTTCTTT; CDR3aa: CASSYFAENTEAFF
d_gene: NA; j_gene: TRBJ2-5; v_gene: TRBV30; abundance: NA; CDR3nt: TGTGCCTGGAGTGGGGGATGGGAGACCCAGTACTTC; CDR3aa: CAWSGGWETQYF
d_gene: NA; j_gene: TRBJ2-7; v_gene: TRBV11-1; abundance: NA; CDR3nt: TGTGCCAGCAGCGTGATAGGCAGCCCCTCCTACGAGCAGTACTTC; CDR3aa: CASSVIGSPSYEQYF
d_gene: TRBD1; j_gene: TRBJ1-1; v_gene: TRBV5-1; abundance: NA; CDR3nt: TGCGCCAGCAGCTTGGAACAGGGGGCCACTGAAGCTTTCTTT; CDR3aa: CASSLEQGATEAFF
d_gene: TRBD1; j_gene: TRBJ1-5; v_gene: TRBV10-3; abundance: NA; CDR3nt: TGTGCCATCAGTGAAGACAGGGGGATTCAGCCCCAGCATTTT; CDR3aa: CAISEDRGIQPQHF
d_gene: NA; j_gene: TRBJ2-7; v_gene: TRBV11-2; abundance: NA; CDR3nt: TGTGCCACTACTGGGGGATACGCAGCCTACGAGCAGTACTTC; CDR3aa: CATTGGYAAYEQYF
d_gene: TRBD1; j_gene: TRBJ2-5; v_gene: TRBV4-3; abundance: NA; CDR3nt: TGCGCCAGCAGCCAGAGGGGACAGGCCGCGGAGACCCAGTACTTC; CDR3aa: CASSQRGQAAETQYF
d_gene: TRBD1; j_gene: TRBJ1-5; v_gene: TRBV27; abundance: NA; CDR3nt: TGTGCCAGCAGTTTGGGGGGACAGGGGGCGCGAGGCAATCAGCCCCAGCATTTT; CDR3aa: CASSLGGQGARGNQPQHF
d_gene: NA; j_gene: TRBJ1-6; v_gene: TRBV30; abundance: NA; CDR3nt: TGTGCCTGGGGAGGGAGGAGACCCCTCCACTTT; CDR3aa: CAWGGRRPLHF
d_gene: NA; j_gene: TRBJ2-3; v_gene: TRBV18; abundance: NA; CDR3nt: TGTGCCAGTATAGGGGACGGGGATACGCAGTATTTT; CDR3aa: CASIGDGDTQYF
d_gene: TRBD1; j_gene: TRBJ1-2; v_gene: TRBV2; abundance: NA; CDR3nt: TGTGCCAGCAAGCAGGGGGCCCATGGCTACACCTTC; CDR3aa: CASKQGAHGYTF
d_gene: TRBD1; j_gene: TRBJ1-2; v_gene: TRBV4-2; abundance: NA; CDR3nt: TGTGCCAGCAGCCAAGTCCTACAGGGGAGGAATGGCTACACCTTC; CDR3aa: CASSQVLQGRNGYTF
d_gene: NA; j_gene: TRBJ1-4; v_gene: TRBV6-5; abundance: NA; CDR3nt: TGTGCCAGCAGCCCAGAGGGGGGACTGTTTTTT; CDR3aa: CASSPEGGLFF
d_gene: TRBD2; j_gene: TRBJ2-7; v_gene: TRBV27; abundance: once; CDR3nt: TGTGCCAGCAGCCCGGGACTAGCGGGAGACGAGCAGTACTTC; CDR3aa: CASSPGLAGDEQYF
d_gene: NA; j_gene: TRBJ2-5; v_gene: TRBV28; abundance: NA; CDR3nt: TGTGCCAGCAGCCTGTACCGTCTACTTCGGGCGGGACCCAACCTCCAAGAGACCCAGTACTTC; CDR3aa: CASSLYRLLRAGPNLQETQYF
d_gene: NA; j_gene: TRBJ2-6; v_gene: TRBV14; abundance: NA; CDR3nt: TGTGCCAGCAGCCAAACCTCTGGGGCCAACGTCCTGACTTTC; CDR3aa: CASSQTSGANVLTF